A single sample gave rise to the 32 T cell receptor beta chains below, sequenced in a study of monozygotic twins with inflammatory bowel disease. TCRdb reprocessed the 5' RACE reads and keeps a single row for each CDR3 protein, giving no DNA. This sample's clone table lists 300,000 to 400,000 distinct CDR3 sequences. The sequencing sample was made of blood. The receptor set was obtained from a human donor with ulcerative colitis or Crohn's disease, or a healthy co-twin of an affected twin (not recorded which).

J is TRBJ2-7 and V is TRBV7-3; the D call from TCRdb, TRBD2, cannot be confirmed without DNA. The CDR3 consists of 15 residues. Per the germline V gene, CDR1 is SGHTA and CDR2 is FQGTGA. The CDR3: CASSLIAGGSYEQYF. Full variable domain (remainder filled in from reference TRBV7-3 and TRBJ2-7): GAGVSQTPSNKVTEKGKYVELRCDPISGHTALYWYRQSLGQGPEFLIYFQGTGAADDSGLPNDRFFAVRPEGSVSTLKIQRTERGDSAVYLCASSLIAGGSYEQYFGPGTRLTVT.

V is TRBV6-5 and J is TRBJ2-2; TCRdb returns TRBD2, unconfirmable since there is no DNA. CDR1 MNHEY and CDR2 SVGAGI come from the germline V gene. The CDR3 covers 15 residues. The CDR3 is CASSLGGYPTGELFF.

The V and J genes are TRBV15 and TRBJ1-5; TCRdb selects TRBD1, and the lack of DNA leaves this call unchecked. The CDR3 sequence is 15 residues long. In germline, CDR1 is LNHNV, CDR2 YYDKDF (reference sequence). The CDR3 protein is CATSVDRDSAMPQHF.

This chain joins TRBV7-2 and TRBJ2-2; with no DNA, the TCRdb D assignment of TRBD1 cannot be verified. CDR1 is SGHTA, CDR2 FQGNSA, per germline. The CDR3 loop spans 15 amino acids. This CDR3 reads CASSRQTGSHGKLFF. Based on the CDR3 plus reference TRBV7-2 and TRBJ2-2, the full variable domain is GAGVSQSPSNKVTEKGKDVELRCDPISGHTALYWYRQSLGQGLEFLIYFQGNSAPDKSGLPSDRFSAERTGGSVSTLTIQRTQQEDSAVYLCASSRQTGSHGKLFFGEGSRLTVL.

This rearrangement joins TRBV4-1 to TRBJ1-1; the TCRdb call, TRBD1, lacks DNA for checking. This CDR3 region has 16 residues. CDR1 is MGHRA, CDR2 YSYEKL, per germline. The CDR3 reads CASSHLPGQGASEAFF.

The V call is TRBV20-1, the J call TRBJ1-5. The CDR3 spans 15 residues. Per germline, CDR1 DFQATT and CDR2 SNEGSKA (reference sequence). This chain's CDR3 is CSARSGGYSNQPQHF.

The chain combines TRBV6-2 or TRBV6-3 with TRBJ2-7; the TCRdb D gene call, TRBD1, has no DNA to confirm it. CDR3 length: 16 amino acids. CDR1 is MNHEY, CDR2 SVGEGT, per germline. The CDR3 loop is CASSYLSMTGTYEQYF.

The chain couples TRBV27 to TRBJ2-7. The germline CDR1 and CDR2 sequences are MNHEY and SMNVEV (reference sequence). CDR3 length: 12 residues. The CDR3 sequence is CASSFGQNEQYF.

V and J are TRBV20-1 and TRBJ2-4; there is no DNA to check the TCRdb D call of TRBD1. The CDR3 runs 15 residues. The germline CDR1 and CDR2 sequences are DFQATT and SNEGSKA (reference sequence). The chain's CDR3 is CSAPGESRGKNIQYF.

The V call is TRBV7-3, the J call TRBJ1-3. CDR3 length equals 13 residues. The germline V gene has CDR1 SGHTA and CDR2 FQGTGA. CDR3 region: CASSLDPGNTIYF.

The rearrangement joins TRBV12-3 or TRBV12-4 to TRBJ2-1; TCRdb's assignment of TRBD2 cannot be checked, as there is no DNA. The CDR3 contains 14 residues. The CDR3 protein is CASSRLAGGLRQFF.

CDR3 sequence reads: CASKLAGGNTGELFF. The genes are TRBV6-2 or TRBV6-3 and TRBJ2-2; the TRBD2 assignment by TCRdb is unverifiable without DNA. Germline CDR1 MNHEY, CDR2 SVGEGT. The CDR3 length is 15 residues.

The chain couples TRBV19 to TRBJ2-1; TCRdb gives TRBD2 as the D gene, but with no DNA this cannot be confirmed. This CDR3 region has 16 residues. Germline assignment: CDR1 LNHDA and CDR2 SQIVND (reference sequence). The CDR3 loop reads CASSIQLADVNNEQFF. Complete variable domain (other parts from reference TRBV19 and TRBJ2-1): DGGITQSPKYLFRKEGQNVTLSCEQNLNHDAMYWYRQDPGQGLRLIYYSQIVNDFQKGDIAEGYSVSREKKESFPLTVTSAQKNPTAFYLCASSIQLADVNNEQFFGPGTRLTVL.

This rearrangement joins TRBV4-1 to TRBJ1-4. Germline CDR1 is MGHRA and CDR2 is YSYEKL. The CDR3 contains 16 residues. This chain's CDR3 is CASSQDRPGLGEKLFF.

This chain uses TRBV6-5 with TRBJ2-2; lacking DNA, the TRBD2 call made by TCRdb goes unchecked. The CDR3 has 15 amino acids. Germline V gene sequence: CDR1 MNHEY, CDR2 SVGAGI. The chain's CDR3 is CASSYSRLNTGELFF.

The chain has TRBV19 and TRBJ2-1. Germline V gives CDR1 LNHDA, CDR2 SQIVND (reference sequence). The CDR3 consists of 13 residues. The CDR3 spells CASSISGYNEQFF.

The rearrangement joins TRBV6-5 to TRBJ2-5; TCRdb designates TRBD1, a call that cannot be tested without DNA. This CDR3 has 15 residues. The germline gives CDR1 MNHEY, CDR2 SVGAGI. CDR3 sequence reads: CASSSPPKGGETQYF.

The rearrangement links TRBV28 to TRBJ2-5. The CDR3 is made up of 13 amino acids. Germline assignment: CDR1 MDHEN and CDR2 SYDVKM. The CDR3 loop is CASTKQQQETQYF.

The J gene is TRBJ1-4, the V gene TRBV30. This CDR3 spans 15 amino acids. Germline V gives CDR1 GTSNPN, CDR2 SVGIG (reference sequence). CDR3 residues: CAWSVRGTDNEKLFF.

The rearrangement joins TRBV4-3 to TRBJ1-2. Germline CDR1 reads LGHNA; CDR2 reads YSLEER. There are 15 residues in the CDR3. The CDR3 protein is CASSQALGRGYGYTF.

V is TRBV6-2 or TRBV6-3 and J is TRBJ2-3; TCRdb's assignment of TRBD2 cannot be checked, as there is no DNA. CDR3 size: 17 residues. Germline assignment: CDR1 MNHEY and CDR2 SVGEGT. This CDR3 is CASSYWQGSGGADTQYF.

This chain links TRBV5-4 with TRBJ1-1; with no DNA, the TCRdb D assignment of TRBD1 cannot be verified. CDR1 is SGHNT, CDR2 YYREEE, per germline (reference sequence). The CDR3 has 14 residues. CDR3 sequence reads: CASSLGAQGTEAFF.

The V call is TRBV6-1, the J call TRBJ2-3; TCRdb's D gene call, TRBD2, goes unchecked for lack of DNA. Germline V gene data show CDR1 as MNHNS and CDR2 as SASEGT. The CDR3 spans 18 residues. The CDR3 sequence is CASRGPRLGGGSPDTQYF.

V is TRBV6-5 and J is TRBJ1-2; the TCRdb D gene call, TRBD1, has no DNA to confirm it. This CDR3 is 13 amino acids long. CDR1 MNHEY and CDR2 SVGAGI come from the germline V gene. The chain's CDR3 is CASSRDIHYGYTF.

This chain connects TRBV6-1 to TRBJ2-1; the TRBD1 assignment by TCRdb is unverifiable without DNA. There are 13 residues in the CDR3. Germline CDR1 MNHNS, CDR2 SASEGT. The CDR3 protein is CANGGQQYNEQFF.

The chain combines TRBV20-1 with TRBJ2-1; TCRdb's assignment of TRBD2 cannot be checked, as there is no DNA. The CDR3 is 15 amino acids. Germline V CDR1 and CDR2: DFQATT, SNEGSKA (reference sequence). The CDR3 reads CSARDRVAGINEQFF.

The chain couples TRBV6-2 or TRBV6-3 to TRBJ2-5; TCRdb's D call of TRBD2 is untestable without DNA. CDR3 length: 19 amino acids. Germline values: CDR1 MNHEY, CDR2 SVGEGT. CDR3 residues: CASSYSSNPPQGREKTQYF.

The chain recombines TRBV14 with TRBJ2-7; lacking DNA, the TRBD1 call made by TCRdb goes unchecked. The CDR3 totals 15 residues. CDR1 and CDR2 from the germline V gene are SGHDN and FVKESK. CDR3 sequence reads: CASSLAQGISYEQYF.

The V call is TRBV28, the J call TRBJ1-6; TCRdb lists TRBD1, though no DNA is available to test this call. CDR1 is MDHEN, CDR2 SYDVKM, per germline. The CDR3 loop spans 15 amino acids. The CDR3 here is CASSPPDRRGSPLHF. The full variable domain, completed using reference TRBV28 and TRBJ1-6, is DVKVTQSSRYLVKRTGEKVFLECVQDMDHENMFWYRQDPGLGLRLIYFSYDVKMKEKGDIPEGYSVSREKKERFSLILESASTNQTSMYLCASSPPDRRGSPLHFGNGTRLTVT.

J is TRBJ1-2 and V is TRBV11-2. The CDR3 extends over 15 amino acids. CDR1 is SGHAT and CDR2 is FQNNGV in the germline V gene. CDR3: CASSLDIVENYGYTF.

The genes are TRBV29-1 and TRBJ2-5; lacking DNA, the TRBD2 call made by TCRdb goes unchecked. The CDR3 is made up of 13 amino acids. CDR1 SQVTM and CDR2 ANQGSEA come from the germline V gene. The CDR3 spells CSGTRGLQETQYF.

The genes are TRBV9 and TRBJ1-2; no DNA is available, so the TRBD1 call from TCRdb remains unchecked. Germline V gene data show CDR1 as SGDLS and CDR2 as YYNGEE. The CDR3 has 14 residues. CDR3: CASSVQGQDYGYTF.